The 29 T cell receptor beta chains in this list originate from one sample, sequenced in a study of T cell changes during pregnancy in multiple sclerosis. Method: immunoSEQ multiplex PCR; TCRdb's copy keeps in-frame clones and lacks some. The sample includes roughly 48,000 clones, almost 95% seen only once; the top ten take around 0.9%. Material: CD4+ T cells from peripheral blood mononuclear cells, obtained in the second trimester of pregnancy. These receptors all stem from a female donor in good health, enrolled as a control in a pregnancy study.

The count of this clone is one. This chain links TRBV5-1 with TRBJ2-1; 11 bases agree with TRBD1. Losses at the gene ends were 7 bases for V and 0 bases for J; bases not matched to a gene: 3. This CDR3 comprises 15 residues. Germline V CDR1 and CDR2: SGHRS, YFSETQ. The CDR3 loop reads CASLGTGGSYNEQFF. The CDR3 DNA follows: TGCGCCAGCCTCGGGACAGGGGGCTCCTACAATGAGCAGTTCTTC.

This chain uses TRBV5-1 with TRBJ2-4; TRBD1 aligns across 7 bases. V gave up 2 bases and J gave up 0 bases; unmatched junction bases: 8. Germline CDR1 reads SGHRS; CDR2 reads YFSETQ. This CDR3 is built from 17 residues. The CDR3 DNA is TGCGCCAGCAGCTTAGGGACAGACCGGTTAGCCAAAAACATTCAGTACTTC. It is translated as CASSLGTDRLAKNIQYF.

This sequence joins TRBV30 and TRBJ2-4; TRBD1 agrees at 7 bases. The CDR3 length is 13 residues. Germline lookup yields CDR1 GTSNPN and CDR2 SVGIG (reference sequence). Losses at the gene ends were 6 bases for V and 8 bases for J; bases not matched to a gene: 10. The CDR3 region is CACTGVTRDIQYF. In DNA, the CDR3 is TGTGCCTGCACAGGGGTTACGAGGGACATTCAGTACTTC.

This clone was detected once. The CDR3 DNA follows: TGTGCCAGCAGGGGGCAGCTTGAAAAACTGTTTTTT. Protein: CASRGQLEKLFF. J is TRBJ1-4 and V is TRBV2; a weak D match, TRBD1 (5 bases). This CDR3 region has 12 residues. Germline CDR1 SNHLY, CDR2 FYNNEI. Trimming removed 6 bases from V and 7 bases from J, with 9 bases in between.

This clone was counted a single time. This chain uses TRBV5-4 with TRBJ2-5, with 9 positions matching TRBD2. CDR1 and CDR2 (germline): SGHNT, YYREEE (reference sequence). The V and J ends lost 0 bases and 2 bases, in that order; junction bases with no gene match: 8. This CDR3 region has 17 residues. CDR3 DNA sequence: TGTGCCAGCAGCTTGGCCGGGGGTAGCGGGAGTCAAGAGACCCAGTACTTC. It codes for CASSLAGGSGSQETQYF. The full variable domain, in which reference TRBV5-4 and TRBJ2-5 provide the parts outside the CDR3, is ETGVTQSPTHLIKTRGQQVTLRCSSQSGHNTVSWYQQALGQGPQFIFQYYREEENGRGNFPPRFSGLQFPNYSSELNVNALELDDSALYLCASSLAGGSGSQETQYFGPGTRLLVL.

The DNA for the CDR3 is TGTGCCAGTAGTAAAGGCAGACAAATCTATAGCAATCAGCCCCAGCATTTT. Protein product: CASSKGRQIYSNQPQHF. V gene TRBV19 combines with J gene TRBJ1-5; D ambiguous. The length of the CDR3 is 17 residues. V lost 4 bases to trimming and J lost 0 bases, with 16 bases between them. Per germline, CDR1 LNHDA and CDR2 SQIVND (reference sequence).

The CDR3 spells CASSLKGALTEAFF. The CDR3, as DNA: TGTGCCAGCAGTTTGAAGGGGGCACTCACTGAAGCTTTCTTT. The chain has TRBV28 and TRBJ1-1, with 7 positions matching TRBD1. V shed 3 bases, J shed 4 bases, and the junction held 5 bases outside the gene matches. From germline, CDR1 is MDHEN and CDR2 SYDVKM. The CDR3 runs 14 residues.

The rearrangement links TRBV6-1 to TRBJ1-5; 7 bases are a match to TRBD1. CDR1 is MNHNS, CDR2 SASEGT, per germline. V shed 4 bases and J 4 bases; nucleotides not matched to a gene: 7. This CDR3 has 15 residues. This CDR3 reads CASSVAGTANQPQHF. Here the CDR3 DNA reads TGTGCCAGCAGTGTCGCCGGGACAGCTAATCAGCCCCAGCATTTT.

V gene TRBV7-9 combines with J gene TRBJ1-2; weak D call: TRBD1 (5 bases). CDR1 SEHNR and CDR2 FQNEAQ come from the germline V gene (reference sequence). The CDR3 is 16 amino acids. V lost 4 bases, J lost 2 bases, and 17 bases lay in between. In DNA, the CDR3 is TGTGCCAGCAGCTCCGGGGGAGACAACCCGAACTATGGCTACACCTTC. The encoded protein is CASSSGGDNPNYGYTF.

The rearrangement uses TRBV20-1 and TRBJ2-5; D uncertain. Germline loops: CDR1 DFQATT, CDR2 SNEGSKA (reference sequence). The CDR3 sequence is 10 residues long. V shed 4 bases and J shed 3 bases, with 3 bases lying between them. The CDR3 protein is CSAIKETQYF. DNA for the CDR3: TGCAGTGCTATCAAAGAGACCCAGTACTTC.

V usage is TRBV7-2 and J usage is TRBJ2-5; D may be TRBD2 (5 bases). This CDR3 is 13 amino acids long. Germline V gives CDR1 SGHTA, CDR2 FQGNSA. V lost 9 bases, J lost 0 bases, and 11 bases lay in between. In nucleotides, the CDR3 is TGTGCCAGTAAAAGCGGAAACCAAGAGACCCAGTACTTC. Amino acids: CASKSGNQETQYF.

This clone appeared once. V usage is TRBV5-4 and J usage is TRBJ1-6; D is unclear. The CDR3 loop spans 17 amino acids. In germline, CDR1 is SGHNT, CDR2 YYREEE (reference sequence). V lost 2 bases, J lost 0 bases, and 12 bases lay in between. CDR3 nucleotides: TGTGCCAGCAGCTTTAGTCACTCGAGCTCCTATAATTCACCCCTCCACTTT. As protein: CASSFSHSSSYNSPLHF.

V usage is TRBV5-6 and J usage is TRBJ2-7, with D perhaps TRBD2 (6 bases). CDR1 is SGHDT and CDR2 is YYEEEE in the germline V gene. The CDR3 contains 15 residues. The V and J ends lost 0 bases and 2 bases respectively, with 12 bases between them. The CDR3 protein is CASSLGSGEAYEQYF. The CDR3 DNA is TGTGCCAGCAGCTTGGGGTCGGGAGAGGCCTACGAGCAGTACTTC.

This chain uses TRBV6-1 with TRBJ1-5; 7 bases match TRBD1. In germline, CDR1 is MNHNS, CDR2 SASEGT. V lost 7 bases and J lost 4; bases outside the gene matches: 4. The CDR3 has 13 residues. CDR3 DNA: TGTGCCAGCAAGGGACAGATGAATCAGCCCCAGCATTTT. Protein: CASKGQMNQPQHF.

The rearrangement joins TRBV25-1 to TRBJ2-1, with 7 bases identical to TRBD2. V gave up 3 bases and J gave up 3 bases; unmatched junction bases: 8. The CDR3 totals 16 residues. Germline V gene data show CDR1 as MGHDK and CDR2 as SYGVNS. For the CDR3, the DNA is TGTGCCAGCAGTGACTTCGCGGGAGAGAGCTACAATGAGCAGTTCTTC. It is translated as CASSDFAGESYNEQFF.

This chain uses TRBV7-6 with TRBJ2-4; TRBD1 matches 9 bases. Germline CDR1 and CDR2: SGHVS and FNYEAQ. The J segment lost 4 bases and the V segment lost 5 bases, leaving 12 bases of the junction unmatched. The CDR3 runs 17 residues. CDR3 sequence: CASSPSPGQGLKNIQYF. The CDR3 nucleotides read TGTGCCAGCAGCCCTAGCCCCGGACAGGGGTTGAAAAACATTCAGTACTTC.

The chain is built from TRBV23-1 and TRBJ2-5; D is perhaps TRBD2 (6 bases). TRBV23-1 has ORF status, its function being uncertain. The CDR3 spans 15 residues. V was clipped by 4 bases and J by 1 base, with 13 bases between them. The DNA of the CDR3 is TGCGCCAGCAGTCCCCGGGACTGCCTCCAAGAGACCCAGTACTTC. Translated, it gives CASSPRDCLQETQYF.

Remarks on this clone: Other DNA sequences of this sample code for an identical CDR3. The rearrangement uses TRBV4-1 and TRBJ1-6, with 12 bases identical to TRBD1. Losses at the gene ends were 3 bases for V and 0 bases for J; bases not matched to a gene: 12. Germline CDR1 and CDR2: MGHRA and YSYEKL. CDR3 length: 21 residues. Here the CDR3 DNA reads TGCGCCAGCAGCCATGGGGACAGGGGGCGCTTCGATAGCTCCTATAATTCACCCCTCCACTTT. Translating gives CASSHGDRGRFDSSYNSPLHF.

This clone was observed a single time. V usage is TRBV4-3 and J usage is TRBJ1-6; weak D call: TRBD1 (6 bases). Germline-derived CDR1 and CDR2 are LGHNA and YSLEER. Trimming took 0 bases from V and 9 from J, leaving 9 bases between them. The CDR3 covers 14 residues. The DNA of the CDR3 is TGCGCCAGCAGCCAAGAAACAGGGACTTCACCCCTCCACTTT. It translates to CASSQETGTSPLHF.

V is TRBV28 and J is TRBJ1-3, with 8 nucleotides matching TRBD1. CDR1 and CDR2 from the germline V gene are MDHEN and SYDVKM. The CDR3 totals 15 residues. V lost 3 bases, J lost 1 base, and 2 bases stayed unmatched. In nucleotides, the CDR3 is TGTGCCAGCAGTTTCCAGGGGGCATCTGGAAACACCATATATTTT. Translating gives CASSFQGASGNTIYF.

The V gene is TRBV21-1, the J gene TRBJ1-5. TRBV21-1 is designated a pseudogene. The CDR3 totals 19 residues. CDR3 loop: CASSTPSSRVLYSNQPQHF. CDR3 DNA: TGTGCCAGCAGCACCCCGTCGAGCCGAGTTCTATATAGCAATCAGCCCCAGCATTTT.

The chain couples TRBV28 to TRBJ2-3; 10 positions match TRBD1. J lost 0 bases, V lost 5 bases, and 5 bases had no gene match. The CDR3 runs 16 residues. Germline V CDR1 and CDR2: MDHEN, SYDVKM. The CDR3 protein is CASSRDRGSSTDTQYF. The CDR3, as DNA: TGTGCCAGCAGTCGGGACAGGGGCTCTAGCACAGATACGCAGTATTTT.

The V call is TRBV10-3, the J call TRBJ1-1; D ambiguous. Germline values: CDR1 ENHRY, CDR2 SYGVKD. The length of the CDR3 is 12 residues. Between the trimmed V and J ends, which lost 4 bases and 6 bases, there was a span of 9 bases. Written as DNA, the CDR3 is TGTGCCATCAGTGCAGGCGCCGCTGAAGCTTTCTTT. Translation: CAISAGAAEAFF.

In its sample, this clone was seen once. The genes are TRBV7-2 and TRBJ2-3; the D gene is possibly TRBD2 (6 bases). The germline V and J ends were trimmed by 5 bases and 6 bases, with 18 bases remaining between them. The CDR3 totals 15 residues. Germline loops: CDR1 SGHTA, CDR2 FQGNSA. The CDR3 loop is CASSRGTWGRDTQYF. CDR3 sequence (DNA): TGTGCCAGCAGCCGCGGGACTTGGGGACGGGATACGCAGTATTTT.

The J gene is TRBJ2-1, the V gene TRBV7-9, with unresolved D. Germline-derived CDR1 and CDR2 are SEHNR and FQNEAQ (reference sequence). The CDR3 is 16 residues long. Between the trimmed V and J ends, which lost 4 bases and 7 bases, there was a span of 20 bases. The CDR3 DNA reads as TGTGCCAGCAGCTCCTTCAGGTCCGCGCCGACAAATGAGCAGTTCTTC. It codes for CASSSFRSAPTNEQFF.

The rearrangement uses TRBV5-6 and TRBJ1-3, with a possible D match to TRBD1 (5 bases). The germline gives CDR1 SGHDT, CDR2 YYEEEE. There are 15 residues in the CDR3. The V end lost 4 bases, the J end lost 4 bases, and 15 bases lay between the germline ends. CDR3 region: CASSLGPHGGNTIYF. DNA of the CDR3: TGTGCCAGCAGCCTGGGGCCCCATGGCGGAAACACCATATATTTT. The complete variable domain, with remaining parts taken from reference TRBV5-6 and TRBJ1-3, reads DAGVTQSPTHLIKTRGQQVTLRCSPKSGHDTVSWYQQALGQGPQFIFQYYEEEERQRGNFPDRFSGHQFPNYSSELNVNALLLGDSALYLCASSLGPHGGNTIYFGEGSWLTVV.

The rearrangement links TRBV19 to TRBJ1-2; D gene uncertain. CDR1 is LNHDA, CDR2 SQIVND, per germline (reference sequence). CDR3 size: 14 residues. Trimming pared 3 bases from V and 3 bases from J, leaving 11 bases between. The CDR3 DNA reads TGTGCCAGTAGTATCCGGGGTTTTGACTATGGCTACACCTTC. It codes for CASSIRGFDYGYTF. The variable domain in full, completed from reference TRBV19 and TRBJ1-2, reads DGGITQSPKYLFRKEGQNVTLSCEQNLNHDAMYWYRQDPGQGLRLIYYSQIVNDFQKGDIAEGYSVSREKKESFPLTVTSAQKNPTAFYLCASSIRGFDYGYTFGSGTRLTVV.

The chain carries TRBV7-2 and TRBJ2-1, with 7 bases lining up with TRBD1. The CDR3 runs to 16 residues. From germline, CDR1 is SGHTA and CDR2 FQGNSA. J gave up 2 bases and V 6 bases, and 10 bases lay outside the gene matches. The CDR3 DNA reads TGTGCCAGCAGTCCCGACCGGGACAGTACCTACAATGAGCAGTTCTTC. Amino acid sequence: CASSPDRDSTYNEQFF.

The chain joins TRBV11-2 to TRBJ2-7, with TRBD2 matching 9 bases. The CDR3 contains 15 residues. V was clipped by 2 bases and J by 4 bases; unmatched bases: 6. Germline values: CDR1 SGHAT, CDR2 FQNNGV. In DNA form, the CDR3 reads TGTGCCAGCAGCTTAATAGCGGGAGAGCTGTACGAGCAGTACTTC. Its protein is CASSLIAGELYEQYF.